This T cell receptor (beta chain) appears in the sequencing data of a study of T-cell reconstitution after alpha-beta-depleted transplantation in children. Unique molecular identifiers featured in how the TCRbeta library was prepared. Using its own MiXCR run on the PCR reads, TCRdb lists one record per CDR3 protein. The sample has roughly 790,000 distinct CDR3 sequences; roughly 15% are singletons. Study-level findings and limits: The origin of high day-60 TCRbeta diversity in some patients lay in surviving recipient T cells and thymic progenitors. Several hundred expanded graft clones reportedly were the source of alpha-beta T cells about two months after transplant. One year post-transplant, T-cell counts and diversity were largely derived from T cells produced anew.

The CDR3 loop spans 15 amino acids. After removal of 5 bases from V and 2 bases from J, the junction contained 7 bases not matched to a gene. Germline V gene sequence: CDR1 SGHRS, CDR2 YFSETQ. This clonotype was counted between two and nine times. Its specificity is not known. This TCR derives from a male patient under 18 who had a stem cell transplant for acute lymphoblastic leukemia, so the T cells may come from the graft donor. This chain uses TRBV5-1 with TRBJ2-1; 7 bases match TRBD2. The specimen was PBMCs, mostly from graft donor cells, collected 360 days after TCRalphabeta/CD19-depleted stem cell transplant. As DNA, the CDR3 is TGCGCCAGCAGAACGGGGCTAGCGGCCTACAATGAGCAGTTCTTC. This gives the protein CASRTGLAAYNEQFF.